This is a list of T cell receptor beta chains from one sample in a study of CD8+ T cells in alopecia areata. Produced via immunoSEQ multiplex PCR; TCRdb's table is partial and in-frame only. The repertoire has 150,000 to 250,000 clones, nearly 60% of them found once; the top ten carry approximately 5.1%. Sample: CD4+ T cells sorted from blood, taken at week 24, from a patient treated with tofacitinib. The receptors originated from a human donor with alopecia areata. Both conserved end residues are trimmed from each CDR3.

j_call: TRBJ2-3; cdr3_length: 13; v_call: TRBV28; cdr3_aa: ASRGTGMFADTQY
j_call: TRBJ2-3; cdr3_length: 14; v_call: TRBV19; cdr3_aa: ASSMHATRGTDTQY
j_call: TRBJ1-2; cdr3_length: 13; v_call: TRBV5-4; cdr3_aa: ASSLQRALSGGYT
j_call: TRBJ1-1; cdr3_length: 11; v_call: TRBV29-1; cdr3_aa: SAEGQMNTEAF
j_call: TRBJ2-5; cdr3_length: 9; v_call: TRBV20-1; cdr3_aa: SGLAKETQY
j_call: TRBJ2-6; cdr3_length: 14; v_call: TRBV9; cdr3_aa: ASSVATEPGANVLT
j_call: TRBJ1-2; cdr3_length: 13; v_call: TRBV2; cdr3_aa: ASSPTGEANYGYT
j_call: TRBJ2-5; cdr3_length: 13; v_call: TRBV6-5; cdr3_aa: ASSSLTSGRETQY
j_call: TRBJ1-2; cdr3_length: 13; v_call: TRBV4-1; cdr3_aa: ASSLNGQGPYGYT
j_call: TRBJ2-7; cdr3_length: 14; v_call: TRBV19; cdr3_aa: ASSREAGTVTYEQY
j_call: TRBJ2-5; cdr3_length: 11; v_call: TRBV29-1; cdr3_aa: SVERGFAETQY
j_call: TRBJ1-1; cdr3_length: 15; v_call: TRBV4-2; cdr3_aa: ASSQGGGGVTNTEAF
j_call: TRBJ2-7; cdr3_length: 11; v_call: TRBV28; cdr3_aa: ASRDLVLREQY
j_call: TRBJ2-7; cdr3_length: 12; v_call: TRBV18; cdr3_aa: ASSPTGLTYEQY
j_call: TRBJ1-1; cdr3_length: 10; v_call: TRBV29-1; cdr3_aa: SVELMEGVAF
j_call: TRBJ2-7; cdr3_length: 9; v_call: TRBV28; cdr3_aa: ASSKNYEQY
j_call: TRBJ1-1; cdr3_length: 12; v_call: TRBV4-2; cdr3_aa: ASSQARQDTEAF
j_call: TRBJ2-1; cdr3_length: 11; v_call: TRBV30; cdr3_aa: AWSVRTPIEQF
j_call: TRBJ2-6; cdr3_length: 14; v_call: TRBV7-2; cdr3_aa: ASSLRPASGANVLT
j_call: TRBJ2-5; cdr3_length: 12; v_call: TRBV5-6; cdr3_aa: ASSLASVRETQY
j_call: TRBJ1-2; cdr3_length: 11; v_call: TRBV19; cdr3_aa: ASSIGQVPGYT
j_call: TRBJ1-4; cdr3_length: 13; v_call: TRBV25-1; cdr3_aa: ASSGSQGRGEKLF
j_call: TRBJ1-3; cdr3_length: 12; v_call: TRBV7-2; cdr3_aa: ASRTGASGNTIY
j_call: TRBJ1-5; cdr3_length: 14; v_call: TRBV2; cdr3_aa: ASSPHTGQGNQPQH
j_call: TRBJ2-1; cdr3_length: 12; v_call: TRBV5-1; cdr3_aa: ASSLGDFNNEQF
j_call: TRBJ2-1; cdr3_length: 11; v_call: TRBV29-1; cdr3_aa: SVEARAYNEQF
j_call: TRBJ2-5; cdr3_length: 10; v_call: TRBV2; cdr3_aa: ASSGQGETQY
j_call: TRBJ2-7; cdr3_length: 13; v_call: TRBV7-6; cdr3_aa: ASSFTQGMGYEQY
j_call: TRBJ2-5; cdr3_length: 13; v_call: TRBV7-2; cdr3_aa: ASSTRLALEETQY
j_call: TRBJ2-2; cdr3_length: 13; v_call: TRBV7-3; cdr3_aa: ASRRQGSNTGELF
j_call: TRBJ2-2; cdr3_length: 11; v_call: TRBV5-6; cdr3_aa: ASNTGVTGELF
j_call: TRBJ2-5; cdr3_length: 13; v_call: TRBV19; cdr3_aa: ASSIRGQYFETQY
j_call: TRBJ2-1; cdr3_length: 13; v_call: TRBV5-1; cdr3_aa: ASSLSTSGSVEQF
j_call: TRBJ2-3; cdr3_length: 14; v_call: TRBV5-1; cdr3_aa: ASSLVLAGNTDTQY
j_call: TRBJ1-4; cdr3_length: 13; v_call: TRBV7-2; cdr3_aa: ASSLLTGGFEKLF
j_call: TRBJ2-5; cdr3_length: 12; v_call: TRBV5-6; cdr3_aa: ASSLTGGKETQY
j_call: TRBJ1-1; cdr3_length: 12; v_call: TRBV14; cdr3_aa: ASKEKYMNTEAF
j_call: TRBJ2-5; cdr3_length: 11; v_call: TRBV2; cdr3_aa: ASSGGTWETQY
j_call: TRBJ1-5; cdr3_length: 13; v_call: TRBV5-6; cdr3_aa: ASSSTGYSNQPQH
j_call: TRBJ1-1; cdr3_length: 12; v_call: TRBV6-5; cdr3_aa: ASRKDRGGTEAF
j_call: TRBJ2-7; cdr3_length: 11; v_call: TRBV7-2; cdr3_aa: ASSAGTSGIKY
j_call: TRBJ2-7; cdr3_length: 12; v_call: TRBV28; cdr3_aa: ASSGGTGGREQY
j_call: TRBJ2-2; cdr3_length: 11; v_call: TRBV29-1; cdr3_aa: SIQGTNTGELF
j_call: TRBJ2-7; cdr3_length: 14; v_call: TRBV6-6; cdr3_aa: ASSPGGTGPTYEQY
j_call: TRBJ2-1; cdr3_length: 11; v_call: TRBV6-5; cdr3_aa: ASSSPGGNEQF
j_call: TRBJ1-6; cdr3_length: 13; v_call: TRBV4-2; cdr3_aa: ASSQEGTADSPLH
j_call: TRBJ1-5; cdr3_length: 14; v_call: TRBV5-1; cdr3_aa: ASSEQGPPGNQPQH
j_call: TRBJ2-6; cdr3_length: 15; v_call: TRBV4-1; cdr3_aa: ASSQELQGPGANVLT
j_call: TRBJ2-1; cdr3_length: 14; v_call: TRBV10-3; cdr3_aa: AISGEAGGRGNEQF
j_call: TRBJ2-2; cdr3_length: 12; v_call: TRBV4-2; cdr3_aa: ASSQETSSGELF
j_call: TRBJ1-5; cdr3_length: 11; v_call: TRBV2; cdr3_aa: ASSDDLNQPQH